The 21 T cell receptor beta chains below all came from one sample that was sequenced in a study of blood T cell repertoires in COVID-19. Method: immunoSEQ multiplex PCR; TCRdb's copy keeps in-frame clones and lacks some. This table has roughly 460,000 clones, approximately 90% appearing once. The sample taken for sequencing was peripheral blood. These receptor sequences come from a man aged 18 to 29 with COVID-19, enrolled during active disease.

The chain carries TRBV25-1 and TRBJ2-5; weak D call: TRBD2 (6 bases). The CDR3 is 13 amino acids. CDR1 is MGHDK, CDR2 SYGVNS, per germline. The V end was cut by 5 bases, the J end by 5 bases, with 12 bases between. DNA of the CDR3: TGTGCCAGCAGTAAGAGGGCGGGGGAGACCCAGTACTTC. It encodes CASSKRAGETQYF.

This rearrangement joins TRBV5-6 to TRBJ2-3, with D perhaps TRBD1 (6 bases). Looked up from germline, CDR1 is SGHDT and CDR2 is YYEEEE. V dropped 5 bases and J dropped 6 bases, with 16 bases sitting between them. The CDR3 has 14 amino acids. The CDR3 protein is CASSGRQGSDTQYF. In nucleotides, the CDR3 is TGTGCCAGCAGTGGGCGGCAGGGGTCCGATACGCAGTATTTT.

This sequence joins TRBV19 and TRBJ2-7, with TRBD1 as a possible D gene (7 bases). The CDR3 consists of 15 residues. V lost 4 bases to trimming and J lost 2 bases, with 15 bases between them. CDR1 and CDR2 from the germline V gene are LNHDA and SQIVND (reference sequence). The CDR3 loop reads CASSSQGGYTYEQYF. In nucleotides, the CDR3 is TGTGCCAGTAGTAGCCAGGGGGGATACACCTACGAGCAGTACTTC.

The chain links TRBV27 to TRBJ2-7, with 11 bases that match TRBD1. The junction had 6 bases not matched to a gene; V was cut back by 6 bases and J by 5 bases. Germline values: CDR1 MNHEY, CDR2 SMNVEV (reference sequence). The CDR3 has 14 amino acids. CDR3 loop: CASRVGQGAHEQYF. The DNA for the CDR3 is TGTGCCAGCAGGGTAGGACAGGGGGCACACGAGCAGTACTTC.

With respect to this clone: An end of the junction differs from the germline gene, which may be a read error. CDR3 DNA: TGTGCTAGCAGCTGCACCACTCGGGGGGAGAATGAGCAGTTCTTC. Its translation is CASSCTTRGENEQFF. The genes are TRBV7-7 and TRBJ2-1; 7 bases agree with TRBD2. Per germline, CDR1 SSHAT and CDR2 FNYEAQ (reference sequence). The CDR3 runs to 15 residues.

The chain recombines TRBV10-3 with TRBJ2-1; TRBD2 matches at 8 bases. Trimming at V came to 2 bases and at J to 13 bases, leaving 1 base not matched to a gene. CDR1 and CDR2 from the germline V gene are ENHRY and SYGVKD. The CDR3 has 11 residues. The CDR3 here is CAISEGTRQFF. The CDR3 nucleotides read TGTGCCATCAGTGAGGGGACTAGACAGTTCTTC.

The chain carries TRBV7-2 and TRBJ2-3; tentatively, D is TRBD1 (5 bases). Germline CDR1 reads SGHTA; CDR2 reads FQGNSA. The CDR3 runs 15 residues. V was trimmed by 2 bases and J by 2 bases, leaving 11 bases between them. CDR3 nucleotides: TGTGCCAGCAGCTTATCAGGGTTTTACACAGATACGCAGTATTTT. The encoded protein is CASSLSGFYTDTQYF. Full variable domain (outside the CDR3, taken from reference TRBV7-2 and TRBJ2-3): GAGVSQSPSNKVTEKGKDVELRCDPISGHTALYWYRQSLGQGLEFLIYFQGNSAPDKSGLPSDRFSAERTGGSVSTLTIQRTQQEDSAVYLCASSLSGFYTDTQYFGPGTRLTVL.

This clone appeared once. CDR3 bases: TGTGCCAGCAGTGAAAGGGTAGCGGGAGACTACGAGCAGTACTTC. The encoded protein is CASSERVAGDYEQYF. The rearrangement joins TRBV25-1 to TRBJ2-7; 9 nucleotides agree with TRBD2. CDR3 size: 15 residues. Germline V gives CDR1 MGHDK, CDR2 SYGVNS. V was pared by 2 bases and J by 3 bases, with 5 bases of the junction left unmatched.

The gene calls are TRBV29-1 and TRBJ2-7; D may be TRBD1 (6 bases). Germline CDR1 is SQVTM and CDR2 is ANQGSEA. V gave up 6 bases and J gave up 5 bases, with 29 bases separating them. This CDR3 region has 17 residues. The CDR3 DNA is TGCAGCGTGGGACACCGAAACCTCAAATTCTTTCGCCACGAGCAGTACTTC. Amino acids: CSVGHRNLKFFRHEQYF.

As DNA, the CDR3 is TGTGCCAGCAGCTTCGACTTAAATCAGCCCCAGCATTTT. Translating gives CASSFDLNQPQHF. The chain has TRBV7-9 and TRBJ1-5; D uncertain. V was shortened by 3 bases and J by 4 bases, with 7 bases between the two germline ends. CDR3 length equals 13 residues. Germline CDR1 SEHNR, CDR2 FQNEAQ (reference sequence).

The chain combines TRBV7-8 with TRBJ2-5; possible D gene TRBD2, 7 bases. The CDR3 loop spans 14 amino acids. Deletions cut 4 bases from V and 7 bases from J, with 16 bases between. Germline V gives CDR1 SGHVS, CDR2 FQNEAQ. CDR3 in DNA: TGTGCCAGCAGCTCGAATAGGGGGGGCGGGACCCAGTACTTC. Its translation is CASSSNRGGGTQYF.

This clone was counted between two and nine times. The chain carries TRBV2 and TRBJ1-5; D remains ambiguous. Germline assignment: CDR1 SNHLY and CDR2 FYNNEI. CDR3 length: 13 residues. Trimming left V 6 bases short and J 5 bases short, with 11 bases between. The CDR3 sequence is CASSPLGDQPQHF. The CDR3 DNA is TGTGCCAGCAGCCCCCTCGGAGATCAGCCCCAGCATTTT.

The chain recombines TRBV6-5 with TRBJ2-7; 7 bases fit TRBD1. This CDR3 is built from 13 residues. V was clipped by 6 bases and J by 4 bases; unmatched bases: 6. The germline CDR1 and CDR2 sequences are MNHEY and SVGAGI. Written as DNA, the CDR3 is TGTGCCAGCAGGCCAGGGGGTAAATACGAGCAGTACTTC. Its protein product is CASRPGGKYEQYF.

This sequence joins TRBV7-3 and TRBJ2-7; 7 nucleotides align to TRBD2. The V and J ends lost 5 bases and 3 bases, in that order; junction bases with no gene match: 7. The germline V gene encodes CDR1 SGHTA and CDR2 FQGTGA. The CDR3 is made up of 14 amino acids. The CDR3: CASSPRAGDYEQYF. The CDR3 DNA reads TGTGCCAGCAGCCCCCGGGCGGGGGACTACGAGCAGTACTTC.

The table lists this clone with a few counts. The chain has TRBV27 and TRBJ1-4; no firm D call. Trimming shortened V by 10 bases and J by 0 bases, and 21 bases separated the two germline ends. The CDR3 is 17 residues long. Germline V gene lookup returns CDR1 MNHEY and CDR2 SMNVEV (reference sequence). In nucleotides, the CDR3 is TGTGCCACCTCTAGACGAGCCACGCGAGCAACTAATGAAAAACTGTTTTTT. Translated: CATSRRATRATNEKLFF.

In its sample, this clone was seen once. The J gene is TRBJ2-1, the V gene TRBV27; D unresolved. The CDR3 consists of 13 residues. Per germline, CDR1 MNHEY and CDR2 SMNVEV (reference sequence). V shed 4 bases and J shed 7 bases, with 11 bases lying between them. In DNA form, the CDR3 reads TGTGCCAGCAGTTGGAGTAGATTAAATGAGCAGTTCTTC. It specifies CASSWSRLNEQFF.

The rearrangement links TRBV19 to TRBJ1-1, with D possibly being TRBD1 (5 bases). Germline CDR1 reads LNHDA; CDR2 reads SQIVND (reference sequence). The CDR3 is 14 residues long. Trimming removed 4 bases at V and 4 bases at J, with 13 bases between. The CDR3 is CASSTGRGSTEAFF. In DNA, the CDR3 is TGTGCCAGTAGTACGGGACGGGGGAGCACTGAAGCTTTCTTT.

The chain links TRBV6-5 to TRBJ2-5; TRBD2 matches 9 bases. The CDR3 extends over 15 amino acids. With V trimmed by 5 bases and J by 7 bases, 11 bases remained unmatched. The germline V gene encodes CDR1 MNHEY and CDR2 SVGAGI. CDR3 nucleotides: TGTGCCAGCAGTCAACATCGGGGGCGGGAGGGGACCCAGTACTTC. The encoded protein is CASSQHRGREGTQYF.

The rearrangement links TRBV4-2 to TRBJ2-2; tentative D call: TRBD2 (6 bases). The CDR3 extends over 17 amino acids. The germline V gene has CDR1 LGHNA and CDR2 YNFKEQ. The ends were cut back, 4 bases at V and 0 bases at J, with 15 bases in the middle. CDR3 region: CASSPRASVSNTGELFF. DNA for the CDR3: TGTGCCAGCAGCCCTCGGGCTAGCGTATCGAACACCGGGGAGCTGTTTTTT.

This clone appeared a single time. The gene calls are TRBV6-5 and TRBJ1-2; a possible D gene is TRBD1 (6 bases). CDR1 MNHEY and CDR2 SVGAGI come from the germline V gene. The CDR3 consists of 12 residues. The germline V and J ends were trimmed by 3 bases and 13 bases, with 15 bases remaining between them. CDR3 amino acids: CASSYRGAGLTF. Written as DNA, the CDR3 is TGTGCCAGCAGTTATCGGGGGGCTGGACTCACCTTC.

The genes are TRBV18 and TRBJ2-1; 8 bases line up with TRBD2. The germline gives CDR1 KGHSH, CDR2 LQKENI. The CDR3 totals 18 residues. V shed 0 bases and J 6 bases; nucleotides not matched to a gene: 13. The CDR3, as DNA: TGTGCCAGCTCACCACCGTTATCCTTTACTAGCGGATCCAATGAGCAGTTCTTC. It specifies CASSPPLSFTSGSNEQFF.